This T cell receptor (beta chain) appears in the sequencing data of a study of graft-versus-host responses after intestinal transplantation. Study information: Transplants given to recipients were multivisceral, liver-intestinal, or isolated intestinal. All recipients were given anti-thymocyte globulin induction, and tacrolimus and steroids were then administered for around three years. General observations from the study: Investigators detected GvH clones in recipient marrow, with some emerging earlier in ileum or blood. Elevated graft-versus-host to host-versus-graft clonal ratios in allografts were recorded for patients with graft-donor T cell macrochimerism.

Sequencing was performed with immunoSEQ multiplex PCR; in TCRdb, only in-frame clones are kept and a portion is missing. The data hold under 45,000 clones, with roughly 86% observed a single time. The CDR3 sequence is 15 residues long. The V end was cut by 2 bases, the J end by 6 bases, with 11 bases between. Germline CDR1 reads SGHNT; CDR2 reads YENEEA. This clone was detected only once. Its antigen is undetermined. Here the sequenced sample was PBMCs, taken roughly 270 days after transplant. This TCR came from a human patient who received an intestinal transplant, so some T cells may come from the graft donor. V and J are TRBV11-3 and TRBJ1-6; no firm D call. This CDR3 is CASSLRKHGNSPLHF. The DNA for the CDR3 is TGTGCCAGCAGCTTACGTAAGCACGGTAATTCACCCCTCCACTTT.